This TCR beta chain was recovered during a study of blood T cell repertoires in COVID-19. The J segment lost 11 bases and the V segment lost 0 bases, leaving 12 bases of the junction unmatched. The CDR3 has 15 amino acids. Germline CDR1 LNHNV, CDR2 YYDKDF (reference sequence). In the original processing: Reference gene primer amplification in the assay estimated nucleated cell counts. The data were produced by immunoSEQ multiplex PCR, yet TCRdb's version contains in-frame clones alone and is incomplete. The V and J calls and clone size are taken from that table; D and trimming were inferred from the DNA. Among more than 250,000 clones listed, 70% to 90% were seen once. Study members were between 18 and 89 years old and lived in 20 to 25 US regions. Clinical history reported by participants formed the basis on which cohorts were assigned.

This TCR was recovered from a woman aged 40 to 50 with acute COVID-19. The sequenced sample was PBMCs or T cells enriched from blood (not recorded which). V usage is TRBV15 and J usage is TRBJ1-1; 7 bases fit TRBD1. The CDR3 loop reads CATSRDLGAGTAAFF. The CDR3 nucleotides read TGTGCCACCAGCAGAGATTTGGGGGCCGGGACAGCGGCTTTCTTT.